One sample yielded the 4 T cell receptor beta chains listed below, sequenced in a study of patients and donors after allogeneic stem cell transplantation. Each CDR3 protein is one row after TCRdb ran MiXCR on the RT-PCR reads. This table has approximately 250,000 distinct CDR3 sequences, about 14% appearing once. The source material was blood, either unsorted or a sorted T cell fraction (not recorded which). Receptors were obtained from a human donor who was either an allogeneic HSCT recipient or a stem cell or donor lymphocyte infusion donor (not recorded which). It is not recorded whose cells these are; they may come from a transplant donor.

This clonotype has more than one count but fewer than ten. The genes are TRBV2 and TRBJ2-7; 9 bases fit TRBD2. With V trimmed by 8 bases and J by 3 bases, 2 bases remained unmatched. Germline values: CDR1 SNHLY, CDR2 FYNNEI. This CDR3 is 12 amino acids long. For the CDR3, the DNA is TGTGCCAGCGGGACTAGCAGCTACGAGCAGTACTTC. Amino acid sequence: CASGTSSYEQYF.

In its sample, this clonotype was seen many times. V gene TRBV7-2 combines with J gene TRBJ2-5; D unresolved. V was trimmed by 4 bases and J by 0 bases, leaving 6 bases between them. The CDR3 length is 13 residues. Germline V lookup: CDR1 SGHTA, CDR2 FQGNSA. CDR3 in amino acids: CASSWAYQETQYF. CDR3 nucleotide sequence: TGTGCCAGCAGCTGGGCCTACCAAGAGACCCAGTACTTC.

This clonotype was seen at least ten times. The CDR3 loop reads CASSKDLTGGINIQYF. The CDR3 DNA is TGCGCCAGCAGCAAGGATTTGACAGGGGGCATTAACATTCAGTACTTC. This rearrangement joins TRBV5-1 to TRBJ2-4; TRBD1 agrees at 10 bases. The germline gives CDR1 SGHRS, CDR2 YFSETQ. V lost 4 bases to trimming and J lost 7 bases; unmatched junction nucleotides: 11. The CDR3 has 16 amino acids.

The table lists this clonotype with a count of one. The chain couples TRBV18 to TRBJ2-7, with TRBD1 as a possible D gene (6 bases). With 1 base removed from V and 6 bases from J, the gap between germline ends came to 19 bases. Germline V CDR1 and CDR2: KGHSH, LQKENI. This CDR3 comprises 16 residues. CDR3 region: CASSPLGQQGSVEQYF. DNA for the CDR3: TGTGCCAGCTCACCACTAGGGCAACAGGGTTCCGTCGAGCAGTACTTC.